Listed below are T cell receptor beta chains from one sample, sequenced in a study of early T cells in non-severe SARS-CoV-2 infection. TCRdb independently ran MiXCR on the 5' RACE reads; one entry per CDR3 protein. The sample records around 50,000 distinct CDR3 sequences, about 11% being singletons. Sequencing was carried out using whole blood. The source of these receptors is an adult who was a healthcare worker with PCR-confirmed SARS-CoV-2 infection or an uninfected control (not recorded which). The CDR3 runs from the conserved cysteine through the conserved F or W. The D gene is left open where the match is weak. Only some rows state a clone size, as once, few, many or a class for expanded clones.

>NA|TRBJ1-2|TRBV12-3/TRBV12-4|NA
CASSLSMGASPEGYTF
TGTGCCAGCAGTTTATCTATGGGGGCGAGCCCGGAGGGCTACACCTTC
>TRBD2|TRBJ2-1|TRBV7-9|NA
CASTPSGGDRNEQFF
TGTGCCAGCACCCCCAGCGGGGGGGATAGGAATGAGCAGTTCTTC
>NA|TRBJ2-4|TRBV7-2|NA
CASSLDQRVNIQYF
TGTGCCAGCAGCTTAGACCAGCGGGTAAACATTCAGTACTTC
>NA|TRBJ2-1|TRBV2|many
CASNSNNEQFF
TGTGCCAGCAACTCAAACAATGAGCAGTTCTTC
>TRBD1|TRBJ1-5|TRBV19|NA
CASSTPDRGLGPQHF
TGTGCCAGTAGTACCCCGGACAGGGGACTAGGGCCCCAGCATTTT
>NA|TRBJ1-6|TRBV20-1|medium-sized
CSAGDTGNSPLHF
TGCAGTGCCGGCGACACAGGGAATTCACCCCTCCACTTT
>TRBD1|TRBJ1-6|TRBV18|NA
CASSRDREISPLHF
TGTGCCAGCTCTCGGGACAGGGAAATCTCACCCCTCCACTTT
>NA|TRBJ1-1|TRBV12-5|many
CASGLGGNTEAFF
TGTGCTAGTGGTCTGGGTGGTAACACTGAAGCTTTCTTT
>NA|TRBJ1-5|TRBV28|many
CASSISGSGQPQHF
TGTGCCAGCAGTATCTCAGGGTCGGGGCAGCCCCAGCATTTT
>NA|TRBJ1-5|TRBV2|many
CASSVRGTSNQPQHF
TGTGCCAGCAGTGTACGCGGAACTAGCAATCAGCCCCAGCATTTT
>TRBD1|TRBJ1-2|TRBV7-8|many
CASSLAAGQNYGYTF
TGTGCCAGCAGCTTAGCGGCGGGACAGAACTATGGCTACACCTTC
>TRBD1|TRBJ1-1|TRBV29-1|many
CSVEEGTGVKAFF
TGCAGCGTTGAAGAGGGGACAGGGGTTAAAGCTTTCTTT
>TRBD2|TRBJ2-5|TRBV19|NA
CASSRGLALRETQYF
TGTGCCAGTAGTAGGGGACTAGCGTTACGAGAGACCCAGTACTTC
>NA|TRBJ2-3|TRBV29-1|few
CSVEQATDTQYF
TGCAGCGTTGAACAGGCCACAGATACGCAGTATTTT
>NA|TRBJ1-1|TRBV7-9|NA
CASSLTQGFTEAFF
TGTGCCAGCAGCTTAACTCAGGGATTCACTGAAGCTTTCTTT
>TRBD1|TRBJ1-1|TRBV7-9|many
CASSPRDSPEAFF
TGTGCCAGCAGCCCCCGGGACAGCCCTGAAGCTTTCTTT
>TRBD1|TRBJ1-1|TRBV7-6|many
CASRAGQGSTEAFF
TGTGCCAGCAGAGCCGGACAGGGGAGCACTGAAGCTTTCTTT
>NA|TRBJ2-7|TRBV28|NA
CASSPQFYEQYF
TGTGCCAGCAGTCCACAATTCTACGAGCAGTACTTC
>NA|TRBJ2-4|TRBV11-2|many
CASSSPGTLNIQYF
TGTGCCAGCAGCTCCCCCGGGACTCTCAACATTCAGTACTTC
>NA|TRBJ1-2|TRBV19|many
CASSFWVGYTF
TGTGCCAGTAGTTTTTGGGTTGGCTACACCTTC
>NA|TRBJ2-7|TRBV29-1|many
CSVTGNSYEQYF
TGCAGCGTAACCGGGAACTCCTACGAGCAGTACTTC
>NA|TRBJ2-1|TRBV6-2/TRBV6-3|many
CASSYFDRRNEQFF
TGTGCCAGCAGTTACTTCGACAGACGCAATGAGCAGTTCTTC
>NA|TRBJ2-1|TRBV30|NA
CAWSVLTELAPWQFF
TGTGCCTGGAGTGTACTGACAGAACTGGCCCCTTGGCAGTTCTTC
>TRBD1|TRBJ1-2|TRBV6-2/TRBV6-3|many
CASSRGTGGFSYTF
TGTGCCAGCAGTCGCGGGACAGGGGGATTTAGCTACACCTTC
>TRBD1|TRBJ2-5|TRBV18|few
CASSPTGQEVETQYF
TGTGCCAGCTCACCGACGGGACAGGAGGTGGAGACCCAGTACTTC
>NA|TRBJ2-7|TRBV27|NA
CASSLRAASYEQYF
TGTGCCAGCAGTTTAAGAGCAGCTTCCTACGAGCAGTACTTC
>TRBD1|TRBJ1-1|TRBV29-1|many
CSARDREYTEAFF
TGCAGCGCCCGGGACAGGGAATACACTGAAGCTTTCTTT
>NA|TRBJ2-5|TRBV2|NA
CASSEARLEETQYF
TGTGCCAGCAGTGAAGCGCGACTAGAAGAGACCCAGTACTTC
>NA|TRBJ2-1|TRBV6-2/TRBV6-3|NA
CASGWRDFYNEQFF
TGTGCCAGCGGATGGCGGGACTTTTACAATGAGCAGTTCTTC
>NA|TRBJ1-1|TRBV14|many
CASSLTVNTEAFF
TGTGCCAGCAGCCTAACAGTGAACACTGAAGCTTTCTTT
>NA|TRBJ2-6|TRBV21-1|many
CASSKAGSGANVLTF
TGTGCCAGCAGCAAAGCGGGCTCTGGGGCCAACGTCCTGACTTTC
>NA|TRBJ1-4|TRBV7-9|NA
CASSLRDGNEKLFF
TGTGCCAGCAGCTTACGGGACGGGAATGAAAAACTGTTTTTT
>NA|TRBJ2-1|TRBV30|NA
CAGDQENEQFF
TGTGCCGGGGACCAGGAGAATGAGCAGTTCTTC
>TRBD2|TRBJ2-7|TRBV7-2|NA
CASSPGTSGYKGQYF
TGTGCCAGCAGCCCCGGGACTAGCGGGTACAAGGGGCAGTACTTC
>NA|TRBJ2-1|TRBV2|many
CASLQFSYNEQFF
TGTGCCAGCTTACAGTTCTCCTACAATGAGCAGTTCTTC
>NA|TRBJ1-1|TRBV20-1|many
CSANGQSNTEAFF
TGCAGTGCGAATGGACAGTCGAACACTGAAGCTTTCTTT
>NA|TRBJ2-7|TRBV18|NA
CASSATDMYSYEQYF
TGTGCCAGCTCCGCGACAGATATGTACTCCTACGAGCAGTACTTC
>NA|TRBJ2-2|TRBV21-1|many
CASSSAPVPGELFF
TGTGCCAGCAGCTCAGCTCCGGTCCCCGGGGAGCTGTTTTTT
>TRBD2|TRBJ2-7|TRBV29-1|few
CSVDSGEGNEQYF
TGCAGCGTTGATTCGGGGGAGGGGAACGAGCAGTACTTC
>NA|TRBJ1-2|TRBV20-1|NA
CSAREEGYDYGYTF
TGCAGTGCTAGAGAGGAAGGGTATGACTATGGCTACACCTTC
>NA|TRBJ1-2|TRBV28|many
CATALPRGANYGYTF
TGTGCCACCGCTCTTCCCCGGGGTGCTAACTATGGCTACACCTTC
>TRBD1|TRBJ2-7|TRBV6-6|many
CASSYSGTGSYEQYF
TGTGCCAGCAGTTACTCCGGGACAGGGTCCTACGAGCAGTACTTC
>NA|TRBJ2-5|TRBV29-1|many
CSVSAAPGETQYF
TGCAGCGTCTCAGCGGCCCCGGGGGAGACCCAGTACTTC
>TRBD1|TRBJ2-5|TRBV11-2|many
CASSWTGTGVRETQYF
TGTGCCAGCAGCTGGACCGGGACAGGGGTTCGTGAGACCCAGTACTTC
>NA|TRBJ1-3|TRBV9|NA
CASRPLSGNTIYF
TGTGCCAGCAGGCCTCTCTCTGGAAACACCATATATTTT
>TRBD2|TRBJ2-3|TRBV27|many
CASTRGGGGSTDTQYF
TGTGCCAGCACCAGAGGTGGCGGGGGAAGCACAGATACGCAGTATTTT
>NA|TRBJ2-3|TRBV28|many
CASGPGDTQYF
TGTGCCAGCGGGCCCGGAGATACGCAGTATTTT
>NA|TRBJ1-1|TRBV29-1|NA
CSVVGVNTEAFF
TGCAGCGTTGTGGGGGTGAACACTGAAGCTTTCTTT
>NA|TRBJ2-5|TRBV5-1|many
CASSLAMGTQETQYF
TGCGCCAGCAGCTTGGCCATGGGGACCCAAGAGACCCAGTACTTC
>NA|TRBJ1-1|TRBV20-1|few
CSARDLSSMNTEAFF
TGCAGTGCTAGAGATCTGAGCAGCATGAACACTGAAGCTTTCTTT
>NA|TRBJ1-6|TRBV12-3/TRBV12-4|NA
CASGSPLHF
TGTGCCAGTGGTTCACCCCTCCACTTT
>NA|TRBJ1-2|TRBV29-1|many
CSVDSSLYGYTF
TGCAGCGTTGATTCCAGCTTATATGGCTACACCTTC
>NA|TRBJ2-4|TRBV4-1|many
CASSRQFHRENIQYF
TGCGCCAGCAGCCGCCAATTCCACCGAGAAAACATTCAGTACTTC